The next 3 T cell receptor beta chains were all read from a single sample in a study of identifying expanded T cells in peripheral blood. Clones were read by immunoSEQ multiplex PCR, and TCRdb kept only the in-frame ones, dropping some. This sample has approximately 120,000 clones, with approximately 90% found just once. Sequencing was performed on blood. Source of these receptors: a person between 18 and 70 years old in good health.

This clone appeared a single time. The CDR3 sequence is CASRRVTANTGELFF. CDR3 bases: TGTGCCAGCAGGAGAGTGACAGCGAACACCGGGGAGCTGTTTTTT. The chain recombines TRBV6-5 with TRBJ2-2; D might be TRBD1 (5 bases). Trimming cost V 6 bases and J 0 bases, with 11 bases left between them. CDR3 length: 15 amino acids. Germline lookup yields CDR1 MNHEY and CDR2 SVGAGI.

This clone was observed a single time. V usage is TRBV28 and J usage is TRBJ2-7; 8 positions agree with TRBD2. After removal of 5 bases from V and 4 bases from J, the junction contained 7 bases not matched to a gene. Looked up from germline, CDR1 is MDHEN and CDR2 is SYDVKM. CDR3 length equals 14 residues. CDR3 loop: CASSTRSGGYEQYF. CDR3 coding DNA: TGTGCCAGCAGTACCCGTTCGGGGGGGTACGAGCAGTACTTC.

CDR3 sequence reads: CASSHPGQGIQFF. CDR3 in DNA: TGTGCCAGCAGCCACCCGGGACAGGGTATTCAGTTCTTC. The V gene is TRBV5-4, the J gene TRBJ2-1; 9 bases are shared with TRBD1. Germline V gene lookup returns CDR1 SGHNT and CDR2 YYREEE (reference sequence). This CDR3 is built from 13 residues. V lost 4 bases to trimming and J lost 13 bases; unmatched junction nucleotides: 9.